The 20 T cell receptor beta chains below come from one sample, sequenced in a study of T-cell reconstitution after alpha-beta-depleted transplantation in children. Construction of the TCRbeta library involved unique molecular identifiers. TCRdb itself ran the PCR reads through MiXCR, one entry per CDR3 protein. This table has about 260,000 distinct CDR3 sequences, around 8% appearing once. Material: PBMCs, mostly from graft donor cells, obtained 180 days after TCRalphabeta/CD19-depleted stem cell transplant. The receptors stem from a male patient younger than 18 who had a stem cell transplant for acute lymphoblastic leukemia, so the T cells may come from the graft donor.

With regard to this clonotype: This may come from a read error, since a much larger clone is one base off. The chain combines TRBV11-2 with TRBJ1-1; no clear D. Germline-derived CDR1 and CDR2 are SGHAT and FQNNGV. This CDR3 is 15 amino acids long. As DNA, the CDR3 is TGTGCCAGCAGCTTAGTGGCGGGCCGGGGTACTGACGCTTTCTTT. Protein product: CASSLVAGRGTDAFF.

This clonotype came up many times. The chain is built from TRBV12-3 or TRBV12-4 and TRBJ2-1, with D unclear. Trimming pared 5 bases from V and 0 bases from J, leaving 11 bases between. There are 15 residues in the CDR3. The CDR3 DNA sequence: TGTGCCAGCAGTCGACTCCACAGCTCCTACAATGAGCAGTTCTTC. As protein: CASSRLHSSYNEQFF.

This clonotype showed up many times. The chain carries TRBV20-1 and TRBJ2-2; D remains unclear. CDR1 DFQATT and CDR2 SNEGSKA come from the germline V gene (reference sequence). The CDR3 length is 14 residues. Trimming pared 5 bases from V and 5 bases from J, leaving 15 bases between. As DNA, the CDR3 is TGCAGTGCTCCAGACCCGCTCGGGACCGGGGAGCTGTTTTTT. Its protein product is CSAPDPLGTGELFF.

This clonotype was seen at least ten times. This chain links TRBV5-1 with TRBJ1-1; no definite D call. Germline V lookup: CDR1 SGHRS, CDR2 YFSETQ. This CDR3 comprises 13 residues. Trimming stripped 2 bases from V and 1 base from J, with 6 bases between. CDR3 nucleotides: TGCGCCAGCAGCTTACTCTGGAACACTGAAGCTTTCTTT. This translates into CASSLLWNTEAFF.

This clonotype was detected many times. The rearrangement links TRBV5-1 to TRBJ1-5, with 9 bases matching TRBD1. The germline V gene has CDR1 SGHRS and CDR2 YFSETQ. The CDR3 extends over 15 amino acids. The V gene end was trimmed by 2 bases and the J gene end by 4 bases; junction bases not matched to a gene: 4. The CDR3 DNA follows: TGCGCCAGCAGCTTAACCGGGACAGGGAATCAGCCCCAGCATTTT. Residues: CASSLTGTGNQPQHF.

V and J are TRBV6-1 and TRBJ2-7; 9 positions match TRBD1. Germline V gene lookup returns CDR1 MNHNS and CDR2 SASEGT. J lost 2 bases, V lost 7 bases, and 6 bases had no gene match. The CDR3 covers 14 residues. CDR3 sequence (DNA): TGTGCCAGCACCCATGGGACAGGGCCCTACGAGCAGTACTTC. As protein: CASTHGTGPYEQYF.

The chain is built from TRBV9 and TRBJ2-3; D remains ambiguous. Germline lookup yields CDR1 SGDLS and CDR2 YYNGEE. Deletions cut 1 base from V and 3 bases from J, with 9 bases between. The CDR3 is made up of 14 amino acids. The CDR3 protein is CASSVRLRTDTQYF. CDR3 in DNA: TGTGCCAGCAGCGTAAGGCTCCGGACAGATACGCAGTATTTT.

This clonotype was observed many times. The CDR3 loop is CSARGDQPQHF. The CDR3 bases are TGCAGTGCTAGGGGAGATCAGCCCCAGCATTTT. The chain recombines TRBV20-1 with TRBJ1-5, with D uncertain. V was cut by 3 bases and J by 5 bases, with 5 bases left in between. Germline V gene sequence: CDR1 DFQATT, CDR2 SNEGSKA (reference sequence). This CDR3 is built from 11 residues.

This clonotype was seen repeatedly, ten times or more. The V gene is TRBV21-1, the J gene TRBJ2-5; the table's D call, TRBD2, has no DNA check behind it. TRBV21-1 represents a pseudogene. CDR3 length: 21 residues. The CDR3 DNA follows: TGTGCCAGCAGCAAAGCCCGAAGGACTAGCGGGGGCCCCGGACTCCAAGAGACCCAGTACTTC. Translating it yields CASSKARRTSGGPGLQETQYF.

This clonotype was picked up many times. The CDR3 sequence is CASSQDPFPDWGRANWGYEQYF. CDR3 nucleotides: TGTGCCAGCAGCCAAGATCCCTTCCCGGATTGGGGGAGGGCCAATTGGGGCTACGAGCAGTACTTC. This chain connects TRBV4-2 to TRBJ2-7, with 7 bases aligning to TRBD2. Germline V CDR1 and CDR2: LGHNA, YNFKEQ. J gave up 3 bases and V 0 bases, and 26 bases lay outside the gene matches. The CDR3 spans 22 residues.

This clonotype was recorded many times. The V gene is TRBV28, the J gene TRBJ2-1, with TRBD2 identical over 8 bases. This CDR3 contains 15 residues. V dropped 5 bases and J dropped 5; count of bases not matched to a gene: 8. Germline loops: CDR1 MDHEN, CDR2 SYDVKM. The CDR3 coding sequence is TGTGCCAGCAGTCTCGGGGGGGTCCGGGACAATGAGCAGTTCTTC. Translating it yields CASSLGGVRDNEQFF.

This clonotype was seen repeatedly, ten times or more. The genes are TRBV5-6 and TRBJ1-5; D unresolved. CDR3 size: 16 residues. From germline, CDR1 is SGHDT and CDR2 YYEEEE. V was pared by 1 base and J by 5 bases, with 16 bases between. The CDR3 bases are TGTGCCAGCAGCTTGTTGGGCCAGGAGCAATATCAGCCCCAGCATTTT. This codes for CASSLLGQEQYQPQHF.

This clonotype occurred many times. The chain joins TRBV5-1 to TRBJ2-3, with TRBD2 as a possible D gene (5 bases). Germline V gene sequence: CDR1 SGHRS, CDR2 YFSETQ. There are 14 residues in the CDR3. V dropped 5 bases and J dropped 0 bases, with 10 bases sitting between them. The CDR3 loop reads CASRPRASTDTQYF. CDR3 coding DNA: TGCGCCAGCAGGCCGCGGGCAAGCACAGATACGCAGTATTTT.

Many counts were recorded for this clonotype. The chain joins TRBV27 to TRBJ2-2; 8 nucleotides align to TRBD2. CDR3 length equals 17 residues. Trimming at V came to 5 bases and at J to 4 bases, leaving 12 bases not matched to a gene. Germline V CDR1 and CDR2: MNHEY, SMNVEV (reference sequence). CDR3 residues: CASSPSPGGVLTGELFF. The CDR3 coding sequence is TGTGCCAGCAGTCCATCGCCGGGAGGGGTCCTCACCGGGGAGCTGTTTTTT.

This clonotype was seen at least ten times. The rearrangement links TRBV5-1 to TRBJ2-2; 12 bases are a match to TRBD1. The J segment lost 7 bases and the V segment lost 4 bases, leaving 5 bases of the junction unmatched. Germline V gene data show CDR1 as SGHRS and CDR2 as YFSETQ. The CDR3 contains 15 residues. CDR3 residues: CASSPGQGAGGELFF. CDR3 DNA sequence: TGCGCCAGCAGCCCGGGACAGGGGGCAGGCGGGGAGCTGTTTTTT.

This clonotype has ten or more counts. The CDR3, as DNA: TGTGCCAGCAGTTTGAGGACTAGCGGGGGGGCCTACAATGAGCAGTTCTTC. Protein sequence: CASSLRTSGGAYNEQFF. The rearrangement joins TRBV27 to TRBJ2-1; 15 nucleotides align to TRBD2. V lost 3 bases and J lost 2; bases outside the gene matches: 2. CDR1 is MNHEY and CDR2 is SMNVEV in the germline V gene (reference sequence). This CDR3 comprises 17 residues.

This clonotype is labeled as medium-sized. The V call is TRBV4-1, the J call TRBJ2-1; TRBD2 is a possible D gene (6 bases). This CDR3 is built from 18 residues. The germline V and J ends were trimmed by 1 base and 4 bases, with 20 bases remaining between them. Germline CDR1 is MGHRA and CDR2 is YSYEKL. CDR3 DNA: TGCGCCAGCAGCCAAGTCGATATGGGATTAGCGGTGTACAATGAGCAGTTCTTC. Translating gives CASSQVDMGLAVYNEQFF.

This clonotype was detected ten times or more. The J gene is TRBJ2-1, the V gene TRBV7-9; TRBD1 agrees at 8 bases. The J segment lost 5 bases and the V segment lost 6 bases, leaving 6 bases of the junction unmatched. This CDR3 has 14 amino acids. Germline V lookup: CDR1 SEHNR, CDR2 FQNEAQ (reference sequence). In nucleotides, the CDR3 is TGTGCCAGCAGGTGGGGACAGGTGAACAATGAGCAGTTCTTC. Encoded protein: CASRWGQVNNEQFF.

This clonotype was recorded a few times. This chain links TRBV5-6 with TRBJ2-2; D is perhaps TRBD2 (6 bases). Deletions cut 4 bases from V and 0 bases from J, with 13 bases between. CDR1 is SGHDT, CDR2 YYEEEE, per germline. This CDR3 spans 16 amino acids. This CDR3 is CASSVVAGTNTGELFF. CDR3 in DNA: TGTGCCAGCAGCGTGGTGGCGGGGACGAACACCGGGGAGCTGTTTTTT.

This clonotype occurred many times. The J gene is TRBJ1-6, the V gene TRBV3-1, with D uncertain. CDR1 is LGHDT and CDR2 is YNNKEL in the germline V gene (reference sequence). The CDR3 loop spans 15 amino acids. V lost 1 base and J 11 bases, leaving 15 bases between the germline ends. Here the CDR3 DNA reads TGTGCCAGCAGCCAAGCGTGGACCTTTAACACACCCCTCCACTTT. It codes for CASSQAWTFNTPLHF.